The sequence of this TCR beta chain was determined in a study of shared clonotypes between healthy human individuals. Study observations and caveats: Relative to clonotypes present in all four donors, those not shared had lower generation probabilities.

As regards this clone: Its specificity is unknown. Other nucleotide sequences from this sample produce the same CDR3.

Measured with immunoSEQ multiplex PCR; TCRdb has only the in-frame clones, and not every one. This table holds hundreds of thousands of clones, roughly 70% found once. The CDR3 consists of 12 residues. The germline CDR1 and CDR2 sequences are MDHEN and SYDVKM. V was pared by 2 bases and J by 7 bases, with 9 bases between. This receptor was identified in a woman aged 25 to 39 in good health. The rearrangement joins TRBV28 to TRBJ2-7; D is perhaps TRBD1 (7 bases). The sample was memory CD4+ T cells sorted from blood. The subset: CD45RA-negative fraction. The CDR3 sequence: CASSLAGGEQYF. CDR3 nucleotide sequence: TGTGCCAGCAGTTTAGCAGGGGGGGAGCAGTACTTC.